A selection of T cell receptor beta chains follows, all from one sample in a study of T cell responses to AZD1222 COVID-19 vaccine. Profiled with immunoSEQ multiplex PCR; TCRdb holds only in-frame clones, not every one. Seen here are 130,000 or so clones, over 75% observed once, and the top ten hold 3.1%. The sequences come from peripheral blood, collected on day 0 of AZD1222 vaccination. The receptors were gathered from an adult in good health. Both conserved end residues are part of each CDR3. A D gene is named only where the DNA matches it firmly. Expanded clones are given a class, and other clones once, few, many or no size at all.

J	D	V	size	CDR3	DNA
TRBJ2-6	TRBD1	TRBV7-9	-	CASSYSGGSGSGANVLTF	TGTGCCAGCAGTTATTCAGGGGGCTCCGGCTCTGGGGCCAACGTCCTGACTTTC
TRBJ2-2	TRBD1	TRBV7-2	-	CASSLALRQGAGELFF	TGTGCCAGCAGCTTAGCGCTCAGACAGGGCGCCGGGGAGCTGTTTTTT
TRBJ2-6	TRBD1	TRBV27	few	CASTTRDRAEDGANVLTF	TGTGCCAGCACCACCAGGGACAGGGCCGAGGACGGGGCCAACGTCCTGACTTTC
TRBJ1-5	-	TRBV18	-	CASSPGGVQGQPQHF	TGTGCCAGCTCACCAGGGGGTGTACAGGGACAGCCCCAGCATTTT
TRBJ1-5	-	TRBV6-2/TRBV6-3	-	CASSWYSNQPQHF	TGTGCCAGCAGTTGGTATAGCAATCAGCCCCAGCATTTT
TRBJ2-6	-	TRBV9	-	CASSVSGKLVTVPPGANVLTF	TGTGCCAGCAGCGTAAGCGGTAAACTGGTTACAGTCCCCCCAGGGGCCAACGTCCTGACTTTC
TRBJ2-1	-	TRBV30	-	CAWSVGYEQFF	TGTGCCTGGAGTGTTGGCTATGAGCAGTTCTTC
TRBJ1-2	-	TRBV6-5	-	CASSTPQGFYYGYTF	TGTGCCAGCAGTACCCCTCAGGGGTTTTACTATGGCTACACCTTC
TRBJ1-2	-	TRBV3-1/TRBV3-2	-	CASSQAVGQTYGYTF	TGTGCCAGCAGCCAAGCAGTTGGGCAGACCTATGGCTACACCTTC
TRBJ1-1	-	TRBV13	-	CASSLAREVNTEAFF	TGTGCCAGCAGCTTAGCCAGGGAGGTGAACACTGAAGCTTTCTTT
TRBJ2-1	-	TRBV6-2/TRBV6-3	few	CASSYWTGYNEQFF	TGTGCCAGCAGTTACTGGACGGGTTACAATGAGCAGTTCTTC
TRBJ2-1	TRBD2	TRBV11-2	-	CASSPDGGTRETNEQFF	TGTGCCAGCAGCCCCGACGGGGGGACGAGGGAGACCAATGAGCAGTTCTTC
TRBJ1-6	TRBD1	TRBV9	few	CASSVGGQLNSPLHF	TGTGCCAGCAGCGTAGGGGGACAGTTAAATTCACCCCTCCACTTT
TRBJ1-2	-	TRBV19	-	CASSVYGYTF	TGTGCCAGTTCCGTATATGGCTACACCTTC
TRBJ1-1	-	TRBV9	-	CASSVGGATEAFF	TGTGCCAGCAGCGTAGGGGGGGCCACTGAAGCTTTCTTT
TRBJ1-2	TRBD1	TRBV9	few	CASSANGQANYGYTF	TGTGCCAGCAGCGCGAACGGACAGGCCAACTATGGCTACACCTTC
TRBJ2-5	-	TRBV12-3/TRBV12-4	-	CASSPSRETQYF	TGTGCCAGCAGTCCCTCTAGAGAGACCCAGTACTTC
TRBJ1-6	-	TRBV6-5	-	CASSRLDNSPLHF	TGTGCCAGCAGCCGCCTAGATAATTCACCCCTCCACTTT
TRBJ2-6	-	TRBV5-5	-	CASSWGAGVGANVLTF	TGTGCCAGCAGCTGGGGGGCCGGGGTAGGGGCCAACGTCCTGACTTTC
TRBJ1-2	TRBD1	TRBV30	-	CAWGKGANYGYTF	TGTGCCTGGGGTAAGGGGGCAAACTATGGCTACACCTTC
TRBJ1-2	-	TRBV6-2/TRBV6-3	few	CASSLGYGYTF	TGTGCCAGCAGTTTAGGCTATGGCTACACCTTC
TRBJ1-1	TRBD1	TRBV27	once	CASSLSPGTGNTEAFF	TGTGCCAGCAGTTTAAGCCCCGGGACAGGGAACACTGAAGCTTTCTTT
TRBJ1-1	-	TRBV5-6	few	CASSLLRAEAFF	TGTGCCAGCAGCTTGCTCCGGGCTGAAGCTTTCTTT
TRBJ2-3	TRBD2	TRBV4-1	-	CASSQEASGGAADTQYF	TGCGCCAGCAGCCAAGAGGCAAGCGGGGGGGCGGCAGATACGCAGTATTTT
TRBJ2-3	TRBD2	TRBV2	-	CASSALGGLDTQYF	TGTGCCAGCAGTGCTTTGGGGGGGTTGGATACGCAGTATTTT
TRBJ1-5	TRBD1	TRBV19	-	CASTRQGLQGYSNQPQHF	TGTGCCAGTACCCGACAGGGACTACAGGGTTATAGCAATCAGCCCCAGCATTTT
TRBJ1-2	-	TRBV23-1	-	CASSHLGGYGYTF	TGCGCCAGCAGTCATCTCGGGGGTTATGGCTACACCTTC
TRBJ2-6	-	TRBV12-3/TRBV12-4	-	CAISGTRANVLTF	TGTGCCATCTCCGGGACTCGAGCCAACGTCCTGACTTTC
TRBJ2-3	TRBD1	TRBV7-9	-	CASSSRDRGSTDTQYF	TGTGCCAGCAGCTCCCGGGACAGGGGGAGCACAGATACGCAGTATTTT
TRBJ2-1	-	TRBV7-2	-	CASSLVLAGANEQFF	TGTGCCAGCAGCTTAGTGCTAGCCGGGGCCAATGAGCAGTTCTTC
TRBJ1-5	-	TRBV7-2	-	CASSLEAGQPQHF	TGTGCCAGCAGCCTCGAGGCAGGGCAGCCCCAGCATTTT
TRBJ2-1	-	TRBV11-3	-	CASSLVAASSYNEQFF	TGTGCCAGCAGCTTAGTAGCCGCCAGCTCCTACAATGAGCAGTTCTTC
TRBJ2-3	-	TRBV6-5	-	CASSFDSTDTQYF	TGTGCCAGCAGTTTTGATAGCACAGATACGCAGTATTTT
TRBJ2-1	-	TRBV6-2/TRBV6-3	-	CASSYGARTEQFF	TGTGCCAGCAGTTACGGGGCGAGGACTGAGCAGTTCTTC
TRBJ1-2	-	TRBV9	-	CASSLDRAHGYGYTF	TGTGCCAGCAGCCTCGACCGGGCCCATGGCTATGGCTACACCTTC
TRBJ2-7	TRBD1	TRBV6-5	-	CASSFTRTGGIDEQYF	TGTGCCAGCAGTTTCACCCGGACAGGGGGCATCGACGAGCAGTACTTC
TRBJ2-7	-	TRBV6-1	-	CASSDRAPYEQYF	TGTGCCAGCAGTGACAGGGCTCCCTACGAGCAGTACTTC
TRBJ1-5	-	TRBV20-1	once	CSASPLGQPNQPQHF	TGCAGTGCTAGTCCCCTCGGGCAGCCCAATCAGCCCCAGCATTTT
TRBJ2-2	TRBD1	TRBV3-1/TRBV3-2	-	CASSRDRRTEGQGDTGELFF	TGTGCCAGCAGCCGGGACAGGCGGACAGAGGGACAGGGAGACACCGGGGAGCTGTTTTTT
TRBJ2-5	TRBD2	TRBV7-2	-	CASSPGGSWTSGGRETQYF	TGTGCCAGCAGCCCGGGTGGTTCCTGGACTAGCGGGGGGAGAGAGACCCAGTACTTC
TRBJ1-6	-	TRBV4-1	few	CASSQGVPVRTSSYNSPLHF	TGCGCCAGCAGCCAAGGAGTCCCCGTACGGACGAGCTCCTATAATTCACCCCTCCACTTT
TRBJ1-1	-	TRBV19	-	CASGKHAGDLHTEAFF	TGTGCCAGCGGGAAGCATGCGGGGGATTTGCACACTGAAGCTTTCTTT
TRBJ2-1	-	TRBV24-1	-	CATSDLGPNNEQFF	TGTGCCACCAGTGATTTGGGCCCAAACAATGAGCAGTTCTTC
TRBJ2-5	TRBD1	TRBV7-2	-	CASSTRDSRGTQYF	TGTGCCAGCAGCACCCGGGACAGCCGGGGGACCCAGTACTTC
TRBJ2-2	TRBD1	TRBV6-2/TRBV6-3	-	CASSSQTPGTGGPGELFF	TGTGCCAGCAGTTCCCAAACCCCCGGGACAGGGGGCCCCGGGGAGCTGTTTTTT
TRBJ2-7	-	TRBV12-3/TRBV12-4	-	CASSLVQPYEQYF	TGTGCCAGCAGTTTAGTACAGCCATACGAGCAGTACTTC
TRBJ2-1	TRBD2	TRBV27	-	CATVGGTDYNEQFF	TGTGCCACCGTGGGGGGGACCGATTACAATGAGCAGTTCTTC
TRBJ1-3	-	TRBV19	-	CASSMTVISGNTIYF	TGTGCCAGTAGTATGACAGTGATCTCTGGAAACACCATATATTTT
TRBJ2-6	TRBD1	TRBV14	-	CASSQDRDRGDPGANVLTF	TGTGCCAGCAGCCAAGACCGGGACAGGGGAGACCCTGGGGCCAACGTCCTGACTTTC
TRBJ2-7	-	TRBV2	-	CASSELPGSYEQYF	TGTGCCAGCAGTGAACTGCCAGGATCCTACGAGCAGTACTTC
TRBJ1-5	-	TRBV11-1	-	CASSFPDGQNQPQHF	TGTGCCAGCAGCTTTCCGGACGGCCAAAATCAGCCCCAGCATTTT
TRBJ1-5	TRBD1	TRBV6-2/TRBV6-3	-	CASSSQDRVNQPQHF	TGTGCCAGCAGCTCCCAGGACAGGGTCAATCAGCCCCAGCATTTT
TRBJ2-3	-	TRBV13	-	CASSLGRDTQYF	TGTGCCAGCAGCTTAGGTCGAGATACGCAGTATTTT
TRBJ2-7	TRBD2	TRBV19	-	CASSVVAGDHYEQYF	TGTGCCAGTAGTGTGGTAGCGGGGGACCACTACGAGCAGTACTTC
TRBJ1-2	TRBD1	TRBV9	-	CASMSTGGGYTF	TGTGCCAGCATGTCGACAGGGGGTGGCTACACCTTC
TRBJ1-1	-	TRBV19	-	CASSPGGAWRTEAFF	TGTGCCAGTAGTCCCGGGGGAGCCTGGAGGACTGAAGCTTTCTTT
TRBJ2-7	-	TRBV28	-	CASSTPYEQYF	TGTGCCAGCAGTACGCCCTACGAGCAGTACTTC
TRBJ1-1	TRBD1	TRBV27	-	CASSSTGKRRTEAFF	TGTGCCAGCAGTTCGACAGGGAAGAGAAGAACTGAAGCTTTCTTT
TRBJ1-6	-	TRBV28	-	CASGQWAGTNSPLHF	TGTGCCAGCGGCCAATGGGCAGGTACTAATTCACCCCTCCACTTT